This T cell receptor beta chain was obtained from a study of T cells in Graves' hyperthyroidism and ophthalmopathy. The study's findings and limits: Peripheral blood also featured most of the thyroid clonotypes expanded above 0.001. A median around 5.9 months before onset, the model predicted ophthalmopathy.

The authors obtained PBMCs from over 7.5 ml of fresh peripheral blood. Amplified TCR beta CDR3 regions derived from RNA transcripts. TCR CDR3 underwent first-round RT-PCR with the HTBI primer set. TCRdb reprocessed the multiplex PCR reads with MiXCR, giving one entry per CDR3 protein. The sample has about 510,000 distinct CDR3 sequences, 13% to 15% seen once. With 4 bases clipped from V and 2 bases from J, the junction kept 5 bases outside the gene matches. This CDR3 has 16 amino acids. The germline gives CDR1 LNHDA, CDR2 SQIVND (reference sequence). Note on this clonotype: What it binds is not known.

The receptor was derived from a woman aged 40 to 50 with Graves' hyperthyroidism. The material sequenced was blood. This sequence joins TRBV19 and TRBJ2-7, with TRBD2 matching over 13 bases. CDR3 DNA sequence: TGTGCCAGTAGTAGGGGACTAGCGGGACTAACCTACGAGCAGTACTTC. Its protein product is CASSRGLAGLTYEQYF. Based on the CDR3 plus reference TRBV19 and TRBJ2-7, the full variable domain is DGGITQSPKYLFRKEGQNVTLSCEQNLNHDAMYWYRQDPGQGLRLIYYSQIVNDFQKGDIAEGYSVSREKKESFPLTVTSAQKNPTAFYLCASSRGLAGLTYEQYFGPGTRLTVT.